This note documents a single TCR beta chain sequence. The read is 3 residues too short to cover the CDR3 end, so that end is filled in from the germline J gene. Germline V CDR1 and CDR2: GTSNPN, SVGIG (reference sequence). The CDR3 sequence is 13 residues long. The sample originates from a study of T cells in women clearing cervical HPV infection. Assay: immunoSEQ multiplex PCR; the TCRdb copy retains only in-frame clones and omits some. The table for this sample gives tens of thousands of clones. The source material was blood buffy coat. The TCR was taken from a woman between 18 and 75 years old with a cervical HPV16 infection that either progressed to CIN3+ or cleared (not recorded which). This chain links TRBV30 with TRBJ2-3, with 7 bases that match TRBD1. The covered CDR3 bases are TGTGCCTCGAGCACTCAGGGGGATCAGCCG. This encodes CASSTQGDQP. The entire CDR3 protein is CASSTQGDQPQYF.